This TCR beta chain was observed in a study of tumor-infiltrating lymphocytes in primary liver carcinoma. The wider study: Patients underwent surgical resection for primary liver carcinoma.

Unsorted whole blood yielded blood RNA, and germline DNA was extracted as well. Surgery was preceded by the collection of roughly 4 milliliters of peripheral blood. Overall study results and limits: The overlap of tumor-adjacent and tumor-blood pairs was smaller than that of tumor region pairs. Because the samples were bulk unsorted, the study did not compare CD4+ and CD8+ repertoires.

A constant-region primer served to make TCR beta cDNA from roughly 500 ng total RNA. The TCR beta library was amplified through three nested multiplex PCR rounds in a modified ARM-PCR procedure. A C-beta reverse primer and TRBV1-TRBV30 forward primers served in each of the first two PCR rounds, at 10 cycles apiece. Using its own MiXCR run on the multiplex PCR reads, TCRdb lists one record per CDR3 protein. The sample records roughly 330,000 distinct CDR3 sequences, approximately 64% being singletons. Regarding this clonotype: Its matching antigen is unknown.

CDR1 is GTSNPN, CDR2 SVGIG, per germline (reference sequence). The V end lost 5 bases, the J end lost 4 bases, and 8 bases lay between the germline ends. This CDR3 has 11 amino acids. The receptor was derived from a man aged 40-55 years with primary liver carcinoma and hepatitis B virus infection. The specimen sequenced was peripheral blood. The chain joins TRBV30 to TRBJ1-1; D remains ambiguous. The CDR3 DNA is TGTGCCTGGGAGGCGGCCACTGAAGCTTTCTTT. Translation gives CAWEAATEAFF.